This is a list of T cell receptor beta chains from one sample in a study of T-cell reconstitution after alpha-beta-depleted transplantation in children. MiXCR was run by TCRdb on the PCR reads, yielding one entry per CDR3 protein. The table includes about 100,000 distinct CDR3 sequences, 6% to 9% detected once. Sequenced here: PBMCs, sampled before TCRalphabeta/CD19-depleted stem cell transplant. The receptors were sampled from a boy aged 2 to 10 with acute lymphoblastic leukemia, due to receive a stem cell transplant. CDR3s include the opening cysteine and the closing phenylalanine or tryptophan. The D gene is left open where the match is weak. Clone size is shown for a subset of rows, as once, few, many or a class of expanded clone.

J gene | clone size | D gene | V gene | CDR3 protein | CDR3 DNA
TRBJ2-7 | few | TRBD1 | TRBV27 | CASSFWDRGTHEQYF | TGTGCCAGCAGTTTCTGGGACAGGGGCACCCACGAGCAGTACTTC
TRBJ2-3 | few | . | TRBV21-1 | CASSKTGADTQYF | TGTGCCAGCAGCAAAACGGGGGCGGATACGCAGTATTTT
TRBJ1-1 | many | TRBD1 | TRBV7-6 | CASSSSTGRTEAFF | TGTGCCAGCAGCTCCTCGACAGGGAGGACTGAAGCTTTCTTT
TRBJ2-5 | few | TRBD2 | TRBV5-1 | CASSTSGGRGGETQYF | TGCGCCAGCAGCACTAGCGGGGGAAGGGGTGGAGAGACCCAGTACTTC
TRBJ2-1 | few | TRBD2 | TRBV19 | CASSTLSGGNYNEQFF | TGTGCCAGTAGTACCCTTAGCGGGGGGAACTACAATGAGCAGTTCTTC
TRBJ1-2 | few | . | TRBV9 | CASSVGEGTGGYTF | TGTGCCAGCAGCGTAGGGGAGGGGACGGGGGGCTACACCTTC
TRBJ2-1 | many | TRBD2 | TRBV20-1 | CSARLLAGETYNEQFF | TGCAGTGCTAGGCTGCTGGCGGGGGAGACCTACAATGAGCAGTTCTTC
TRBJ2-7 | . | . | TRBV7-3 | CASSLDRYSYEQYF | TGTGCCAGCAGTTTAGACAGGTACTCCTACGAGCAGTACTTC
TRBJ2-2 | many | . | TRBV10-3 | CAITRGEQELTGELFF | TGTGCCATCACCCGAGGGGAACAGGAACTCACCGGGGAGCTGTTTTTT
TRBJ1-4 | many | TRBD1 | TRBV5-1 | CASSSGTGGEKLFF | TGCGCCAGCAGCTCCGGGACAGGGGGGGAAAAACTGTTTTTT
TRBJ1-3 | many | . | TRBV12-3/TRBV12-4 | CASRDLSGNTIYF | TGTGCCAGTAGAGACCTCTCTGGAAACACCATATATTTT
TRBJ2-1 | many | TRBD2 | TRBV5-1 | CASSLQRGGLNEQFF | TGCGCCAGCAGCTTACAGCGGGGGGGCCTCAATGAGCAGTTCTTC
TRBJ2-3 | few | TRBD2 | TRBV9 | CASSEASGGQEKYF | TGTGCCAGCAGCGAAGCTAGCGGGGGCCAGGAGAAGTATTTT
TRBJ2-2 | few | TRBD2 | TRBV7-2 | CASSLAQLAGGGELFF | TGTGCCAGCAGCTTAGCCCAACTAGCGGGTGGCGGGGAGCTGTTTTTT
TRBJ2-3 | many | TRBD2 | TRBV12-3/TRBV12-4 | CASSLLAGTDTQYF | TGTGCCAGCAGTTTACTAGCGGGCACAGATACGCAGTATTTT
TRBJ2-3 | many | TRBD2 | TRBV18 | CASSPPGLALDTQYF | TGTGCCAGCTCACCTCCGGGACTAGCTTTGGATACGCAGTATTTT
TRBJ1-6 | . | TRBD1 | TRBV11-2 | CASSSAGQGAFNSPLHF | TGTGCCAGCAGCTCCGCTGGACAGGGGGCTTTTAATTCACCCCTCCACTTT
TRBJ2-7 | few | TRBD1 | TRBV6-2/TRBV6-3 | CASSYVGQGAFNEQYF | TGTGCCAGCAGTTACGTGGGACAGGGGGCTTTCAACGAGCAGTACTTC
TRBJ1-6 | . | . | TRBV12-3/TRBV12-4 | CASSLRILGQLNDPSPLHF | TGTGCCAGCAGTTTAAGAATATTGGGGCAACTCAACGACCCTTCACCCCTCCACTTT
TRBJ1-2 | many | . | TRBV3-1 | CASGPSNGYTF | TGTGCCAGCGGACCCTCAAATGGCTACACCTTC
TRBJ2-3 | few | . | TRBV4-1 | CASSREISTDTQYF | TGCGCCAGCAGCCGAGAGATTAGCACAGATACGCAGTATTTT
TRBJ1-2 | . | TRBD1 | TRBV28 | CASSSQGQGNYGYTF | TGTGCCAGCAGTTCCCAGGGACAGGGGAACTATGGCTACACCTTC
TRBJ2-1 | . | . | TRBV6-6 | CASSYQGAGQFF | TGTGCCAGCAGTTACCAGGGCGCTGGGCAGTTCTTC
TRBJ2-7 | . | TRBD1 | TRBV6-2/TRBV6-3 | CASTGDRSSYEQYF | TGTGCCAGCACCGGGGACAGGAGCTCCTACGAGCAGTACTTC
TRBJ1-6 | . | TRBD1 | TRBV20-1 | CSARSTGEAAPLHF | TGCAGTGCTAGATCGACAGGGGAGGCTGCACCCCTCCACTTT
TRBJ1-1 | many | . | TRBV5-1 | CASSLAPGSYTEAFF | TGCGCCAGCAGCTTGGCCCCCGGCAGCTACACTGAAGCTTTCTTT
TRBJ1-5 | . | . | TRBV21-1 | CASSEEGPVNREGNQPQHF | TGTGCCAGCAGCGAAGAGGGGCCGGTTAACAGGGAGGGCAATCAGCCCCAGCATTTT
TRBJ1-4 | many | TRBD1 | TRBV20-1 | CSAREWGTGYEKLFF | TGCAGTGCTAGAGAGTGGGGGACAGGTTATGAAAAACTGTTTTTT
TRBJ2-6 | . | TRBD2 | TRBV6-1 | CASSISGGASGANVLTF | TGTGCCAGCAGTATTAGCGGGGGGGCCTCTGGGGCCAACGTCCTGACTTTC
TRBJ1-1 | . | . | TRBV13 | CASSSQGGNTEAFF | TGTGCCAGCAGTTCACAGGGAGGGAACACTGAAGCTTTCTTT
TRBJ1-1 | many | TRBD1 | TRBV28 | CASSFNDRGFTEAFF | TGTGCCAGCAGTTTCAACGACAGGGGGTTCACTGAAGCTTTCTTT
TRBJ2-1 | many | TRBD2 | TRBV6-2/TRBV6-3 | CASSYRGGAGNEQFF | TGTGCCAGCAGTTACCGCGGGGGGGCCGGGAATGAGCAGTTCTTC
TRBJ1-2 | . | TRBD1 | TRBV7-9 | CASSARRDRHDGYTF | TGTGCCAGCAGCGCGAGGAGGGACAGGCACGATGGCTACACCTTC
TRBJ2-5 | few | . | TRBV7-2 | CASSFSPSETQYF | TGTGCCAGCAGCTTCTCGCCGTCGGAGACCCAGTACTTC
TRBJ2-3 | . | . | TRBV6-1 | CASRHRDSGTDTQYF | TGTGCCAGCAGGCACCGGGACTCCGGCACAGATACGCAGTATTTT
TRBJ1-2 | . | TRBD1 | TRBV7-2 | CASSLAYLTGDGYTF | TGTGCCAGCAGCTTAGCTTACTTGACAGGGGATGGCTACACCTTC
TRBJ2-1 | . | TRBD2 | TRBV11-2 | CASSLSGGANNEQFF | TGTGCCAGCAGCCTTAGCGGGGGGGCTAACAATGAGCAGTTCTTC
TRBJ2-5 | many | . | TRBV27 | CASSLANREETQYF | TGTGCCAGCAGTTTAGCGAACCGGGAAGAGACCCAGTACTTC
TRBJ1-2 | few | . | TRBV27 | CASSLAGMRGYTF | TGTGCCAGCAGTTTAGCCGGGATGAGAGGCTACACCTTC
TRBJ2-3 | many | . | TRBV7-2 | CASSLRPGPTDTQYF | TGTGCCAGCAGCTTACGTCCGGGGCCCACAGATACGCAGTATTTT